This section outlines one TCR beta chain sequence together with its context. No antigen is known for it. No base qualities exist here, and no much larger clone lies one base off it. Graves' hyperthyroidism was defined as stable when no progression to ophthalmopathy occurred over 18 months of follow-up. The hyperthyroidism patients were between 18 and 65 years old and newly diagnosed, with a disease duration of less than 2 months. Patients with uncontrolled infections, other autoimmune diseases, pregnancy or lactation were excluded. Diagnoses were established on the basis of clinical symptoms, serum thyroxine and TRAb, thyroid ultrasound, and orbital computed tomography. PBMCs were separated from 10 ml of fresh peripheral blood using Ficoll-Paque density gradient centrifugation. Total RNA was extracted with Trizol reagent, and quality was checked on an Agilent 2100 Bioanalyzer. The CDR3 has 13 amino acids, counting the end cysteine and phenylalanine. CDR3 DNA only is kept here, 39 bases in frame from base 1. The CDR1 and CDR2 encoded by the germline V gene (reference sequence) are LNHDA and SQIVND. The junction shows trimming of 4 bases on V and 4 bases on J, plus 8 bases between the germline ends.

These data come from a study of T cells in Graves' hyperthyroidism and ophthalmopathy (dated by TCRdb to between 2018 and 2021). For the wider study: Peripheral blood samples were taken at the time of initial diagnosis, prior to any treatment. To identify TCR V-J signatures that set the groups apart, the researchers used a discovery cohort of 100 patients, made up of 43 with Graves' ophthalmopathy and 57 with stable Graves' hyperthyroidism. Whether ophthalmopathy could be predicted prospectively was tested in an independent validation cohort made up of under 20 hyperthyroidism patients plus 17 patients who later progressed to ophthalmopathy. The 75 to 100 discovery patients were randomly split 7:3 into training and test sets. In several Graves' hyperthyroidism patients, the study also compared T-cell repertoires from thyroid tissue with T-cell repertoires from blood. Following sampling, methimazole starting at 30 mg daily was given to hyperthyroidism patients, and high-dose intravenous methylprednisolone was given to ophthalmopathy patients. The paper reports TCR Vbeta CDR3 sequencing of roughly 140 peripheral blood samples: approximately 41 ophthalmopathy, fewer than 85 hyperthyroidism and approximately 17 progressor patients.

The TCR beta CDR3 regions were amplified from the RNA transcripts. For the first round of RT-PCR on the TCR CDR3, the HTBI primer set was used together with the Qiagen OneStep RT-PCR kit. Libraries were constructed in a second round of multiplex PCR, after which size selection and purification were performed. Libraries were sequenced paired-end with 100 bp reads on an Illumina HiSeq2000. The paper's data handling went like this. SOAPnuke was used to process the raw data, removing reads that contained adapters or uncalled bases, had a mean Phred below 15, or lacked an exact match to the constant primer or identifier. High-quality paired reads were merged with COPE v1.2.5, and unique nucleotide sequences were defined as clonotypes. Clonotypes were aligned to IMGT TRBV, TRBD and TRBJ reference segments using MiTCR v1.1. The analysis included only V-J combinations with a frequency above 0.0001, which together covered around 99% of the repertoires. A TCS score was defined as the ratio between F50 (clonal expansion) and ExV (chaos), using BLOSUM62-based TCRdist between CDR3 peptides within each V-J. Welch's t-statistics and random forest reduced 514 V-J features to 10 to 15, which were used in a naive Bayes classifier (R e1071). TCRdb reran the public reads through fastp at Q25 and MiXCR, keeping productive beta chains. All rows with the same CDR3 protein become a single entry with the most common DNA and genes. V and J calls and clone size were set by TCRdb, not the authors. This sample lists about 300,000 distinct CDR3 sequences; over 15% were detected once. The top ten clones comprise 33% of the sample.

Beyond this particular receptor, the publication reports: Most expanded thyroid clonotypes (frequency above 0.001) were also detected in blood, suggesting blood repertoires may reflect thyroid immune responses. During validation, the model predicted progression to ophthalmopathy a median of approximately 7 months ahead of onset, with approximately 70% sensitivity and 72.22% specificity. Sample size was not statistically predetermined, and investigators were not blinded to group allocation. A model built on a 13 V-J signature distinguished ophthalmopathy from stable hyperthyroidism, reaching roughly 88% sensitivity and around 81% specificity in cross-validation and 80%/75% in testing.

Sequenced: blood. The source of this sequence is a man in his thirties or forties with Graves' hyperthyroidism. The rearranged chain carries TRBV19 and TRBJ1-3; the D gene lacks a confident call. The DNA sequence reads TGTGCCAGTAGTACTTACAGCGGAAACACCATATATTTT. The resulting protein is CASSTYSGNTIYF.